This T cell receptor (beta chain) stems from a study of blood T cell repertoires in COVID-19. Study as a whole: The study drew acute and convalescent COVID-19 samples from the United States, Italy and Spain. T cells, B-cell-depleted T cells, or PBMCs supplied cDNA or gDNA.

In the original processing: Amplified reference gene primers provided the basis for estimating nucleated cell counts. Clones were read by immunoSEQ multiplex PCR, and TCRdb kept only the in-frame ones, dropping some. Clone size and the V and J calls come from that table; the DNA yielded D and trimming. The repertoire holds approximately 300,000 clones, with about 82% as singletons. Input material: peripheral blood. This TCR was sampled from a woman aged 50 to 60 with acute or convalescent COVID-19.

The CDR3 coding sequence is TGTGCCAGCAGTGCAGATTGGGGCGGTCCCAGGGGACGCAATCAGCCCCAGCATTTT. Protein: CASSADWGGPRGRNQPQHF. This chain links TRBV7-2 with TRBJ1-5, with D perhaps TRBD1 (6 bases). The germline V gene has CDR1 SGHTA and CDR2 FQGNSA. The CDR3 has 19 amino acids. Trimming took off 6 bases at V and 2 bases at J, with 26 bases between the two ends.